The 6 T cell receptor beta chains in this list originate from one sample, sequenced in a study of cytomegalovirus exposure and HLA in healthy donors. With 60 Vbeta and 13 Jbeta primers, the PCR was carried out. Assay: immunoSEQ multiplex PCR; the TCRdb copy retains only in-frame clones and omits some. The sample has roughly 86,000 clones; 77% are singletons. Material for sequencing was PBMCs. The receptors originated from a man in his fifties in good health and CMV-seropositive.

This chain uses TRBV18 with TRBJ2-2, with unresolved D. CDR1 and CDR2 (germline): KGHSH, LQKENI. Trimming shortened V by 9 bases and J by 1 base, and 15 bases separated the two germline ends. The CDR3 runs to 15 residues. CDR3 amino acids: CASTVRNGNTGELFF. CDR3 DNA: TGTGCCAGTACCGTCAGGAATGGGAACACCGGGGAGCTGTTTTTT.

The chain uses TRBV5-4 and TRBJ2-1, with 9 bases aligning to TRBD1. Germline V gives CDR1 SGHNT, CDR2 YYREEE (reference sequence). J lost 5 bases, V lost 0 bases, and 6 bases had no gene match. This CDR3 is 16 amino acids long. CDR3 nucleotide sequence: TGTGCCAGCAGCTTGGTTGGGACAGGGCGAAACAATGAGCAGTTCTTC. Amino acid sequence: CASSLVGTGRNNEQFF.

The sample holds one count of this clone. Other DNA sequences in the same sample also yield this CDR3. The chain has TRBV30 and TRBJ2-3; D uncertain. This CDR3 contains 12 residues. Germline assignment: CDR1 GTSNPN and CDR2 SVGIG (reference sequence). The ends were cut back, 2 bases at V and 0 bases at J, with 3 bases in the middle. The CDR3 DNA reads TGTGCCTGGAGTCTGAGCACAGATACGCAGTATTTT. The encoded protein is CAWSLSTDTQYF.

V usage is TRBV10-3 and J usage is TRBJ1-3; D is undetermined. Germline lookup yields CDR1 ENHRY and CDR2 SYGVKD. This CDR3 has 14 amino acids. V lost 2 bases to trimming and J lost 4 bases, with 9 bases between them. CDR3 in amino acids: CAISERVVGNTIYF. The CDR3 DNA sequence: TGTGCCATCAGTGAGCGCGTGGTAGGAAACACCATATATTTT.

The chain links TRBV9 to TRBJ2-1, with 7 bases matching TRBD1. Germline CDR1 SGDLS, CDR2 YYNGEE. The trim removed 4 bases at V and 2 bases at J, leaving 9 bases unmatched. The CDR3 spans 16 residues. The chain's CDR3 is CASSPLRDRTYNEQFF. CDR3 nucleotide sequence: TGTGCCAGCAGCCCCCTCCGGGACAGAACCTACAATGAGCAGTTCTTC.

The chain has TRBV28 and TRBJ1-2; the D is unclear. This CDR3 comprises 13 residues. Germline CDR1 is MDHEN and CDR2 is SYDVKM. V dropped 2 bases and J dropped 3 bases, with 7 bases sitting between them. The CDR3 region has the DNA TGTGCCAGCAGTTTACCACAGTACTATGGCTACACCTTC. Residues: CASSLPQYYGYTF.